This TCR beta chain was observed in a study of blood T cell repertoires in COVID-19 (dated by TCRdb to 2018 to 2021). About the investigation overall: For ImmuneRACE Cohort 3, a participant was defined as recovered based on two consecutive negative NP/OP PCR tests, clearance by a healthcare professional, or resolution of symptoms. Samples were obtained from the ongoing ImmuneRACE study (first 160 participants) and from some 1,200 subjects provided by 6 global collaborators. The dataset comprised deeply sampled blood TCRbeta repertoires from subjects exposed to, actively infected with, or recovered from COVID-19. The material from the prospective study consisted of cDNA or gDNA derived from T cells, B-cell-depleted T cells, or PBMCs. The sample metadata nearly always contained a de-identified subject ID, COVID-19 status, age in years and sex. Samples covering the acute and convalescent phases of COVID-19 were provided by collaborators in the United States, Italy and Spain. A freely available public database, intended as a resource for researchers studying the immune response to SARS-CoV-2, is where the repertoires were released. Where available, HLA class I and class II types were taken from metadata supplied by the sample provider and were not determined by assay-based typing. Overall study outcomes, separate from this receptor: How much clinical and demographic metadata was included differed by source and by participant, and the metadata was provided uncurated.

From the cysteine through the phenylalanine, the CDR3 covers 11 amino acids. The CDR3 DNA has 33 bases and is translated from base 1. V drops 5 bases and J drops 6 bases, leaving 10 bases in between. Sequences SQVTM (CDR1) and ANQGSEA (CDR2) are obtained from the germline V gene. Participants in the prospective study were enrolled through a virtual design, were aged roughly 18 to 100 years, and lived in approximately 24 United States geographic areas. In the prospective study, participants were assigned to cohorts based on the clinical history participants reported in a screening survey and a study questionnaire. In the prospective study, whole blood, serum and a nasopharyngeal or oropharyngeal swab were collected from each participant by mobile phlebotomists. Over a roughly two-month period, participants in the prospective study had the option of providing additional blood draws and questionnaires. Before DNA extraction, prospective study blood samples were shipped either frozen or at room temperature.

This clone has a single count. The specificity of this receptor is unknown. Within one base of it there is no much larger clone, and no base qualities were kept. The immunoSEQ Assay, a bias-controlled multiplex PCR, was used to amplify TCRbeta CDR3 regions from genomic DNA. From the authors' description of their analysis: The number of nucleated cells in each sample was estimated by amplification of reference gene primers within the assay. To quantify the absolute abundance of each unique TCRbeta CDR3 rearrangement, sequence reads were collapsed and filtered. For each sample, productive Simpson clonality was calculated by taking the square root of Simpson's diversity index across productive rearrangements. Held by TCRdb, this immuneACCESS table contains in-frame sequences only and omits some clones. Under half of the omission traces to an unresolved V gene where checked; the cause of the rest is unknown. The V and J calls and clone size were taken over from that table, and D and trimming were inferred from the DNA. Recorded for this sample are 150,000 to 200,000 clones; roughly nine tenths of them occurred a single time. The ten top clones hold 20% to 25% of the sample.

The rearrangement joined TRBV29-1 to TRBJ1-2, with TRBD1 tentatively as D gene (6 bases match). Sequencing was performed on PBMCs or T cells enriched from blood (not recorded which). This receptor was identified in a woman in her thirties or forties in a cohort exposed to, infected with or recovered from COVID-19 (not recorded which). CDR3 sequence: CSVRTDHGYTF. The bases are TGCAGCGTTCGGACAGACCATGGCTACACCTTC.